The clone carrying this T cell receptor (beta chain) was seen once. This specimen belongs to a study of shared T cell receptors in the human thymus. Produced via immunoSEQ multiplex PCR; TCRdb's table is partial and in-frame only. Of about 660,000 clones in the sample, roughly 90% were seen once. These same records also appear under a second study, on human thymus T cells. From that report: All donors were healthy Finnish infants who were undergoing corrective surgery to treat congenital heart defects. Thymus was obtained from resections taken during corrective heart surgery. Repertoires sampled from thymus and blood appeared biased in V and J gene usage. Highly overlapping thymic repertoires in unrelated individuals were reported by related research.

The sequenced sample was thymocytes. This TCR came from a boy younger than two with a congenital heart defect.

The CDR3 spells CAWGHWDEQFF. The DNA of the CDR3 is TGTGCCTGGGGGCATTGGGATGAGCAGTTCTTC. The gene calls are TRBV30 and TRBJ2-1; unclear D gene. The CDR3 extends over 11 amino acids. Germline CDR1 GTSNPN, CDR2 SVGIG (reference sequence). Deletions cut 5 bases from V and 8 bases from J, with 10 bases between.